These 17 T cell receptor beta chains share one sample of origin, sequenced in a study of a mutant IDH1 vaccine in newly diagnosed glioma. Sequencing used immunoSEQ multiplex PCR; TCRdb keeps in-frame clones, though not all of them. Altogether approximately 92,000 clones are present, roughly 85% being singletons, with the ten largest covering approximately 7.4%. Time point meaning: baseline, week 1 (first vaccination visit). Treatment of the sample: pre-vaccination baseline after standard-of-care therapy. Material: PBMCs, obtained from a glioma patient treated with radiotherapy, temozolomide or both. Receptors originate from a woman in her fifties or sixties with glioma.

The genes are TRBV9 and TRBJ2-5; D gene ambiguous. The CDR3 totals 15 residues. The V gene lost 0 bases and the J gene lost 2 bases, with 11 bases spanning the gap. Per the germline V gene, CDR1 is SGDLS and CDR2 is YYNGEE. DNA for the CDR3: TGTGCCAGCAGCGTAGGGACCCTCCCGCAAGAGACCCAGTACTTC. Its protein product is CASSVGTLPQETQYF. The variable domain in full, completed from reference TRBV9 and TRBJ2-5, reads DSGVTQTPKHLITATGQRVTLRCSPRSGDLSVYWYQQSLDQGLQFLIQYYNGEERAKGNILERFSAQQFPDLHSELNLSSLELGDSALYFCASSVGTLPQETQYFGPGTRLLVL.

V usage is TRBV9 and J usage is TRBJ1-2; no firm D call. CDR1 is SGDLS and CDR2 is YYNGEE in the germline V gene. The V and J ends lost 4 bases and 4 bases respectively, with 11 bases between them. The CDR3 extends over 13 amino acids. This chain's CDR3 is CASSPGLSYGYTF. CDR3 sequence (DNA): TGTGCCAGCAGCCCCGGGCTTTCCTATGGCTACACCTTC.

The chain uses TRBV19 and TRBJ2-6, with D possibly TRBD1 on 6 matching bases. CDR3 length: 15 amino acids. V dropped 6 bases and J dropped 12 bases, with 21 bases sitting between them. Germline CDR1 and CDR2: LNHDA and SQIVND (reference sequence). The CDR3: CASRQGPQGIAVLTF. The CDR3 bases are TGTGCCAGTAGACAGGGACCTCAGGGGATAGCCGTCCTGACTTTC.

The chain has TRBV29-1 and TRBJ2-6; D remains ambiguous. V was trimmed by 0 bases and J by 2 bases, leaving 8 bases between them. CDR1 and CDR2 from the germline V gene are SQVTM and ANQGSEA. This CDR3 has 15 residues. The CDR3 nucleotides read TGCAGCGTTGAAGAGGGCGATACTGGGGCCAACGTCCTGACTTTC. This codes for CSVEEGDTGANVLTF.

The rearrangement joins TRBV5-1 to TRBJ2-5; 7 bases are a match to TRBD2. The germline V gene has CDR1 SGHRS and CDR2 YFSETQ. V was pared by 1 base and J by 5 bases, with 5 bases of the junction left unmatched. There are 14 residues in the CDR3. CDR3 amino acids: CASSLPGGGETQYF. The DNA for the CDR3 is TGCGCCAGCAGCTTGCCGGGGGGAGGGGAGACCCAGTACTTC.

J is TRBJ1-1 and V is TRBV6-1; no reliable D call. Germline lookup yields CDR1 MNHNS and CDR2 SASEGT. The CDR3 loop spans 14 amino acids. The V and J ends lost 4 bases and 4 bases respectively, with 13 bases between them. CDR3 coding DNA: TGTGCCAGCAGTGTCCTACGGGGAGCCACTGAAGCTTTCTTT. Translating it yields CASSVLRGATEAFF.

The chain employs TRBV14 and TRBJ2-5; D is ambiguous. CDR1 is SGHDN, CDR2 FVKESK, per germline. Deletions cut 0 bases from V and 7 bases from J, with 6 bases between. This CDR3 is 12 amino acids long. The CDR3 DNA sequence: TGTGCCAGCAGCCAAGATATCGGGACCCAGTACTTC. Protein sequence: CASSQDIGTQYF.

The CDR3 DNA reads as TGTGCCAGCAACCCGGGGCAGTTTTTCGCAGCTTTCTTT. This encodes CASNPGQFFAAFF. The gene calls are TRBV2 and TRBJ1-1; a possible D gene is TRBD1 (5 bases). The CDR3 is 13 residues long. Germline assignment: CDR1 SNHLY and CDR2 FYNNEI. Deletions cut 7 bases from V and 10 bases from J, with 19 bases between.

The rearrangement joins TRBV5-4 to TRBJ1-2; D uncertain. This CDR3 region has 14 residues. Trimming stripped 4 bases from V and 8 bases from J, with 18 bases between. Germline loops: CDR1 SGHNT, CDR2 YYREEE (reference sequence). The CDR3 DNA is TGTGCCAGCAGCAACCCTGGCCCGTTAACGGGCTACACCTTC. Amino acids: CASSNPGPLTGYTF.

This clone was observed a single time. The rearrangement joins TRBV5-1 to TRBJ2-5, with 8 bases fitting TRBD1. The V and J ends lost 4 bases and 4 bases, in that order; junction bases with no gene match: 6. Germline V gene lookup returns CDR1 SGHRS and CDR2 YFSETQ. CDR3 length: 14 amino acids. CDR3 DNA sequence: TGCGCCAGCAGCCCGAACGACAGGGGAGAGACCCAGTACTTC. Translated: CASSPNDRGETQYF.

The chain has TRBV19 and TRBJ1-3; D is unclear. The germline V and J ends were trimmed by 4 bases and 0 bases, with 10 bases remaining between them. Germline V lookup: CDR1 LNHDA, CDR2 SQIVND (reference sequence). CDR3 size: 15 residues. In nucleotides, the CDR3 is TGTGCCAGTAGTAACGCAGGCTTCTCTGGAAACACCATATATTTT. Amino acid sequence: CASSNAGFSGNTIYF.

This clone occurred once. The gene calls are TRBV15 and TRBJ2-3, with a tentative D call TRBD2 (6 bases). The CDR3 is 12 residues long. Germline assignment: CDR1 LNHNV and CDR2 YYDKDF (reference sequence). The V and J ends lost 5 bases and 7 bases respectively, with 10 bases between them. CDR3 bases: TGTGCCACCAGCCATCGGGACTATACGCAGTATTTT. The encoded protein is CATSHRDYTQYF.

The chain is built from TRBV2 and TRBJ1-2, with unresolved D. CDR1 and CDR2 (germline): SNHLY, FYNNEI. The ends were cut back, 2 bases at V and 0 bases at J, with 13 bases in the middle. CDR3 length equals 16 residues. In DNA, the CDR3 is TGTGCCAGCAGTGAATCCCGGCACTCAGCTAACTATGGCTACACCTTC. Amino acids: CASSESRHSANYGYTF.

Here the CDR3 DNA reads TGTGCCAGCAGTCCCCAAGGGGATAGCAATCAGCCCCAGCATTTT. Protein: CASSPQGDSNQPQHF. The V call is TRBV27, the J call TRBJ1-5; TRBD1 might be the D (5 bases). The CDR3 totals 15 residues. Germline assignment: CDR1 MNHEY and CDR2 SMNVEV (reference sequence). With 5 bases removed from V and 0 bases from J, the gap between germline ends came to 11 bases.

The chain uses TRBV5-1 and TRBJ2-5, with D tentatively TRBD1 or TRBD2 (5 bases each). The CDR3 covers 15 residues. Germline V gives CDR1 SGHRS, CDR2 YFSETQ. V lost 0 bases and J lost 1, with 10 bases in between. CDR3 sequence reads: CASSLVTGAQETQYF. The CDR3 DNA follows: TGCGCCAGCAGCTTGGTCACCGGGGCCCAAGAGACCCAGTACTTC.

The chain couples TRBV19 to TRBJ1-2; 10 bases line up with TRBD1. V lost 7 bases and J lost 5; bases outside the gene matches: 7. This CDR3 spans 14 amino acids. The V gene's germline CDR1 is LNHDA and CDR2 SQIVND (reference sequence). The CDR3 DNA sequence: TGTGCCAGTACCACCGGGACAGGGGTATATGGCTACACCTTC. Translated: CASTTGTGVYGYTF.

V is TRBV7-9 and J is TRBJ2-6; D is unclear. Deletions cut 0 bases from V and 0 bases from J, with 3 bases between. This CDR3 comprises 15 residues. Per the germline V gene, CDR1 is SEHNR and CDR2 is FQNEAQ (reference sequence). The CDR3 sequence: CASSLAGSGANVLTF. DNA for the CDR3: TGTGCCAGCAGCTTAGCGGGCTCTGGGGCCAACGTCCTGACTTTC.